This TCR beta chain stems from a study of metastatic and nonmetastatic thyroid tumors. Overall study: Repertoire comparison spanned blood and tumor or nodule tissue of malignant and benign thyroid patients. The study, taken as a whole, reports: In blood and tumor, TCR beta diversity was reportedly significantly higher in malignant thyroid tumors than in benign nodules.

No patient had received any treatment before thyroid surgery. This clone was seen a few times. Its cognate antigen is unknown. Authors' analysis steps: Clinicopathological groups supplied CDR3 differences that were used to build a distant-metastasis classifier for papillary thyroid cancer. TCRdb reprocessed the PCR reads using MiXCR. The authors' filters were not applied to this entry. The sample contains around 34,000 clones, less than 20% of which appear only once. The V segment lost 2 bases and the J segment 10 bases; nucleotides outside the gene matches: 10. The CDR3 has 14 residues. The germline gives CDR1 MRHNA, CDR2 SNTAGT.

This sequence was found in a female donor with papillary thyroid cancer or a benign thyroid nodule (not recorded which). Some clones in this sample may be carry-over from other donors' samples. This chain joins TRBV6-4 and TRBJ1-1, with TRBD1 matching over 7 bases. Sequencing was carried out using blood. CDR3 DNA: TGTGCCAGCAGTGACACCGACAGGGAAGGGGTAGCTTTCTTT. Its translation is CASSDTDREGVAFF.